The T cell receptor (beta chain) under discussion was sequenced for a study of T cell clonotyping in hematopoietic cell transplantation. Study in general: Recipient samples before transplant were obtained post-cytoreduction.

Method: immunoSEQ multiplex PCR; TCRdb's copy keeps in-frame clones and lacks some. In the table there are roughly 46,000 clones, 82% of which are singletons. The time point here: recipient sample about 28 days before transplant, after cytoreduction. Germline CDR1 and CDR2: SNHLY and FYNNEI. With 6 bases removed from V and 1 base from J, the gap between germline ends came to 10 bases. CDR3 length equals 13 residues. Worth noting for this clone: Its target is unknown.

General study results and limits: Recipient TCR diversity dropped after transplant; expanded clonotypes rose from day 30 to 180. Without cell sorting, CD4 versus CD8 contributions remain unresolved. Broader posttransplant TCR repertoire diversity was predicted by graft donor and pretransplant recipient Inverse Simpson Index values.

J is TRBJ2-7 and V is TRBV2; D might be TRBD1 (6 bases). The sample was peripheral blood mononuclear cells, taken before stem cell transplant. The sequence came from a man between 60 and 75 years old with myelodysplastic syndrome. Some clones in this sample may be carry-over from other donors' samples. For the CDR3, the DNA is TGTGCCAGCAGGAGGGACATATCCTACGAGCAGTACTTC. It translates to CASRRDISYEQYF.